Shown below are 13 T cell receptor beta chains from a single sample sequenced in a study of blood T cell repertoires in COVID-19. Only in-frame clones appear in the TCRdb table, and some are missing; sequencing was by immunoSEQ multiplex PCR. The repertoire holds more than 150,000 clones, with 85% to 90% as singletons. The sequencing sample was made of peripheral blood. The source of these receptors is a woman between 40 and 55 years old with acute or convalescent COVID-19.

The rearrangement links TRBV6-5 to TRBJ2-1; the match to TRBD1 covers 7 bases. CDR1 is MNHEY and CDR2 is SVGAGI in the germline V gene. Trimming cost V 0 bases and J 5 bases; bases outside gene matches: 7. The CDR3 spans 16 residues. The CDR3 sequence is CASSYSQGSSDNEQFF. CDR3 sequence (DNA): TGTGCCAGCAGTTACTCACAGGGGTCCTCGGACAATGAGCAGTTCTTC.

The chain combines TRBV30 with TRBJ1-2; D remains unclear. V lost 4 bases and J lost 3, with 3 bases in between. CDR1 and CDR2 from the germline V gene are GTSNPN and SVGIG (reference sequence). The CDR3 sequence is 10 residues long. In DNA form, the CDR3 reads TGTGCCTGGATCTACTATGGCTACACCTTC. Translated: CAWIYYGYTF.

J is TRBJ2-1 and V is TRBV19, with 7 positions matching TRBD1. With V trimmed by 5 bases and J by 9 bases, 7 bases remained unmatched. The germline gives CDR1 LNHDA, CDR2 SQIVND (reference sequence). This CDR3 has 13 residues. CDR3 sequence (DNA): TGTGCCAGTAGTCCCCAGGGGGAGACTGAGCAGTTCTTC. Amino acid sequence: CASSPQGETEQFF.

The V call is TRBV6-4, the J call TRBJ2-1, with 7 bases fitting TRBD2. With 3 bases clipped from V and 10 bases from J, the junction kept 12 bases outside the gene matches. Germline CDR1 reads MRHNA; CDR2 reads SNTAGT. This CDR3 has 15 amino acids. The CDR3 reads CASSELASGHGEQFF. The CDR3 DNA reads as TGTGCCAGCAGTGAGTTGGCTAGCGGTCATGGGGAGCAGTTCTTC.

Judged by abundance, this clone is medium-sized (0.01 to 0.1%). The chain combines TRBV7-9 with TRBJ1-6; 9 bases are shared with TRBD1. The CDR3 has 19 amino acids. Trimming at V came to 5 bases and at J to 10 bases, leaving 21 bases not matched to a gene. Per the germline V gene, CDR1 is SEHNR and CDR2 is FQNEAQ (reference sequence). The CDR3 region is CASSGINPLRGQGGSPLHF. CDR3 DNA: TGTGCCAGCAGCGGCATCAATCCTTTGCGGGGACAGGGAGGGTCACCCCTCCACTTT.

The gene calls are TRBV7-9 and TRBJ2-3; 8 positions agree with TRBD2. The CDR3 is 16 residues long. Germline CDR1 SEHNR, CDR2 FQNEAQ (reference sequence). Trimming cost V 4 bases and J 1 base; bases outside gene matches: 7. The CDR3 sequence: CASSSRRRGGTDTQYF. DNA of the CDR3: TGTGCCAGCAGCTCCCGAAGGCGGGGGGGCACAGATACGCAGTATTTT.

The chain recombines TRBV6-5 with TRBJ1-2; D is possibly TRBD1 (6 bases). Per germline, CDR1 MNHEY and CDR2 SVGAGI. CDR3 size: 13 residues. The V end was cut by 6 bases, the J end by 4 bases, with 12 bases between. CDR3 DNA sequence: TGTGCCAGCAGAAAACAGGGAATCTATGGCTACACCTTC. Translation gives CASRKQGIYGYTF.

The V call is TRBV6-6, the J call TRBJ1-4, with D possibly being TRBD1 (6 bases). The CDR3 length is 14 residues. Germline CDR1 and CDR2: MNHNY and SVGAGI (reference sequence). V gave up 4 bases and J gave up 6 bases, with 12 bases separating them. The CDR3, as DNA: TGTGCCAGCAGTTCCCGCGGGGGCGATGAAAAACTGTTTTTT. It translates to CASSSRGGDEKLFF.

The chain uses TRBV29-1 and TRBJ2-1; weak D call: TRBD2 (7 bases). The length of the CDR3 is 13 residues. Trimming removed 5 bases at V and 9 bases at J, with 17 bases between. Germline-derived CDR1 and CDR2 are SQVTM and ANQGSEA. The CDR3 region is CSVRAGAEFEQFF. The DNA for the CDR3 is TGCAGCGTTCGTGCGGGGGCCGAGTTTGAGCAGTTCTTC.

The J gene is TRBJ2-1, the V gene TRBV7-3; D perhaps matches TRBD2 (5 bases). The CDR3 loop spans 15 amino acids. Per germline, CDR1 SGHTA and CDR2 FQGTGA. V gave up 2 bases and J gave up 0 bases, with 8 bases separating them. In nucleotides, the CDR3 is TGTGCCAGCAGCTTATCTGGGAGCTCCTACAATGAGCAGTTCTTC. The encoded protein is CASSLSGSSYNEQFF.

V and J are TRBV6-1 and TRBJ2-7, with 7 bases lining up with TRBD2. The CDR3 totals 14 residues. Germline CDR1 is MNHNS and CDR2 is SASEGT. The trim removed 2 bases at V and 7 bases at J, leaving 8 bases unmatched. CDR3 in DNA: TGTGCCAGCAGTGAAATCCTGACTAGCCGGGAGCAGTACTTC. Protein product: CASSEILTSREQYF.

CDR3 loop: CASSFTRGHSYEQYF. CDR3 sequence (DNA): TGTGCCAGCAGCTTCACCAGGGGGCACTCCTACGAGCAGTACTTC. The V and J genes are TRBV11-1 and TRBJ2-7, with 8 bases matching TRBD1. Germline V gives CDR1 SGHAT, CDR2 FQDESV (reference sequence). The junction had 4 bases not matched to a gene; V was cut back by 3 bases and J by 0 bases. CDR3 length equals 15 residues.

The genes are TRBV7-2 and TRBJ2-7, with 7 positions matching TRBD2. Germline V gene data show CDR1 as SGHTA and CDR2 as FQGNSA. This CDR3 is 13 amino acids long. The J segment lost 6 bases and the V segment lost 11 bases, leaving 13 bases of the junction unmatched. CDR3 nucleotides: TGTGCCGCTGGGGTAGCGGGTTTAGGCGAGCAGTACTTC. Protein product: CAAGVAGLGEQYF. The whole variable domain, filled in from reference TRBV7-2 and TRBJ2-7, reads GAGVSQSPSNKVTEKGKDVELRCDPISGHTALYWYRQSLGQGLEFLIYFQGNSAPDKSGLPSDRFSAERTGGSVSTLTIQRTQQEDSAVYLCAAGVAGLGEQYFGPGTRLTVT.